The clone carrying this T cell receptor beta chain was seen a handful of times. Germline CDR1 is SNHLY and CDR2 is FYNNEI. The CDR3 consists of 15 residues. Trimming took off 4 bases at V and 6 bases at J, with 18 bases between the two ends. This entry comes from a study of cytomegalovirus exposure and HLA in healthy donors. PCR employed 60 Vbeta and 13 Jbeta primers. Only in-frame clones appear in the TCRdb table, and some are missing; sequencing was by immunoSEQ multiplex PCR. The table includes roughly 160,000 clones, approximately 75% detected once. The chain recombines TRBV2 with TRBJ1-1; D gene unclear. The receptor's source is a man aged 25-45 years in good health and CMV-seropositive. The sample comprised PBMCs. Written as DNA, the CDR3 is TGTGCCAGCAGTGTGGGCAGAATCGATTCGCCTGAAGCTTTCTTT. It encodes CASSVGRIDSPEAFF.